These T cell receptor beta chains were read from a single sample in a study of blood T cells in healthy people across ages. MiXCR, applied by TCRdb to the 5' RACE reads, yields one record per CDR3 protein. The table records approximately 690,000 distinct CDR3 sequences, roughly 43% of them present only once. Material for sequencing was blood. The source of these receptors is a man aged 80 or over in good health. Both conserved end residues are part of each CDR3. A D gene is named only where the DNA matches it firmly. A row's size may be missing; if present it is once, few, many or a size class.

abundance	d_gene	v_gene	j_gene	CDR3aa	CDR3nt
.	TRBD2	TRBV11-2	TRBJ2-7	CASSLSAGTSSPYEQYF	TGTGCCAGCAGCTTAAGCGCCGGGACTAGCAGCCCCTACGAGCAGTACTTC
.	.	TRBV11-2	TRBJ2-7	CASSLGGAGEQYF	TGTGCCAGCAGCTTAGGAGGGGCGGGGGAGCAGTACTTC
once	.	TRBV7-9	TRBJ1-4	CASSPIPSSRTNEKLFF	TGTGCCAGCAGCCCTATCCCAAGTAGTAGAACTAATGAAAAACTGTTTTTT
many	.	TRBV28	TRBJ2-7	CASSTGYEQYF	TGTGCCAGCAGTACAGGCTACGAGCAGTACTTC
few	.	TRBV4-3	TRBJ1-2	CASSQDRARDGYTF	TGCGCCAGCAGCCAAGATAGGGCAAGGGATGGCTACACCTTC
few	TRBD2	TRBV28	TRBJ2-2	CASSLPGGVTGELFF	TGTGCCAGCAGTTTACCGGGAGGAGTAACCGGGGAGCTGTTTTTT
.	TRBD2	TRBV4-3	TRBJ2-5	CAGSQDLGGGPATQYF	TGCGCCGGCAGCCAAGATTTGGGCGGGGGTCCTGCGACCCAGTACTTC
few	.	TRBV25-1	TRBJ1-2	CASSFQFYGYTF	TGTGCCAGCAGTTTCCAATTCTATGGCTACACCTTC
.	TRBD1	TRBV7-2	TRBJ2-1	CASSLNRDRGAYEFF	TGTGCCAGCAGCTTAAACCGGGACAGGGGTGCTTACGAGTTCTTC
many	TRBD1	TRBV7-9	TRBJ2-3	CASSLNRGTKDTQYF	TGTGCCAGCAGTCTCAACAGGGGGACGAAGGATACGCAGTATTTT
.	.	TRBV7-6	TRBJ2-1	CASRVLGDNEQFF	TGTGCCAGCAGGGTACTAGGAGACAATGAGCAGTTCTTC
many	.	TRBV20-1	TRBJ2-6	CSASPGANVLTF	TGCAGTGCTAGTCCGGGGGCCAACGTCCTGACTTTC
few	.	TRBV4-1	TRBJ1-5	CASSPSERGNQPQHF	TGCGCCAGCAGCCCTTCCGAGAGGGGCAATCAGCCCCAGCATTTT
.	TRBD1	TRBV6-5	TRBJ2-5	CASSGTGGRKQTQYF	TGTGCCAGCAGCGGGACAGGGGGACGCAAACAGACCCAGTACTTC
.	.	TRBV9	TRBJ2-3	CASSVDGSTDTQYF	TGTGCCAGCAGCGTCGATGGAAGTACAGATACGCAGTATTTT
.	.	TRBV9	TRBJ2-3	CASSGEPADTQYF	TGTGCCAGCAGCGGAGAGCCGGCAGATACGCAGTATTTT
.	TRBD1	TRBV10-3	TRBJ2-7	CAISDPGQGFYEQYF	TGTGCCATCAGTGATCCGGGACAGGGCTTCTACGAGCAGTACTTC
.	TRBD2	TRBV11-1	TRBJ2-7	CASSPTARGTSGIPKFYEQYF	TGTGCCAGCAGCCCAACTGCGCGAGGGACTAGCGGGATCCCAAAGTTCTACGAGCAGTACTTC
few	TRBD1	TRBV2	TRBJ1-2	CASSENRGREGYTF	TGTGCCAGCAGTGAGAACAGGGGAAGAGAGGGCTACACCTTC
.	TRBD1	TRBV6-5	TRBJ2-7	CASMGQLYEQYF	TGTGCCAGCATGGGACAGCTCTACGAGCAGTACTTC
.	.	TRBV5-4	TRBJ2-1	CASSLDWLGYEQFF	TGTGCCAGCAGCTTGGACTGGTTGGGCTACGAGCAGTTCTTC
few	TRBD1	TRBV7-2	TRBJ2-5	CASSSTGGGKTQYF	TGTGCCAGCAGCTCTACAGGGGGCGGGAAGACCCAGTACTTC
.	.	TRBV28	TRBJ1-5	CASSFSLFGVQPQHF	TGTGCCAGCAGTTTTTCCTTATTTGGGGTCCAGCCCCAGCATTTT
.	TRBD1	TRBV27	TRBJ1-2	CASSSGGDRVGYTF	TGTGCCAGCAGTTCTGGAGGGGACAGGGTCGGCTACACCTTC
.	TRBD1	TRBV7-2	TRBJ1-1	CASSGQGRTEAFF	TGTGCCAGCAGCGGACAGGGGAGGACTGAAGCTTTCTTT
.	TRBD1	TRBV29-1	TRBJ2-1	CSVVSRDRGVAEQFF	TGCAGCGTGGTCTCCCGGGACAGGGGGGTGGCTGAGCAGTTCTTC
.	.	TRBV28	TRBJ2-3	CASSLPGRGTDTQYF	TGTGCCAGCAGTTTACCCGGCAGGGGCACAGATACGCAGTATTTT
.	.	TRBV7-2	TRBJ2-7	CASSLGTHEQYF	TGTGCCAGCAGCTTGGGGACCCACGAGCAGTACTTC
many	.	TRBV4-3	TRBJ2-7	CASSQAPVQGYEQYF	TGCGCCAGCAGCCAAGCACCGGTACAGGGTTACGAGCAGTACTTC
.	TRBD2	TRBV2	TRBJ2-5	CASYSAGIETQYF	TGTGCCAGCTACTCAGCGGGGATAGAGACCCAGTACTTC
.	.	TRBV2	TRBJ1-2	CASRPTNYGYTF	TGTGCCAGCAGGCCTACTAACTATGGCTACACCTTC
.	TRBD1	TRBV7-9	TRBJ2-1	CASSTRTGGETQFF	TGTGCCAGCAGCACTCGGACAGGGGGAGAGACCCAGTTCTTC
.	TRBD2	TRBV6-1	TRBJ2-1	CASRPGGPVYNEQFF	TGTGCCAGCAGGCCGGGAGGCCCAGTCTACAATGAGCAGTTCTTC
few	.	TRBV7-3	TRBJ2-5	CASSLTMGQTQYF	TGTGCCAGCAGCTTAACAATGGGTCAGACCCAGTACTTC
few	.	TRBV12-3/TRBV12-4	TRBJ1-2	CASSSFVNYGYTF	TGTGCCAGCAGCTCCTTTGTTAACTATGGCTACACCTTC
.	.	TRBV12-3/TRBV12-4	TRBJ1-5	CASSLSLSNQPRHF	TGTGCCAGCAGTTTATCCTTAAGCAATCAGCCCCGGCATTTT
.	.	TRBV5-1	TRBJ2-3	CASSSTGKGDSTDTQYF	TGCGCCAGCAGCTCAACAGGGAAAGGGGATAGCACAGATACGCAGTATTTT
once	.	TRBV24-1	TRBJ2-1	CATSDVGVYNEQFF	TGTGCCACCAGTGATGTTGGAGTTTACAATGAGCAGTTCTTC
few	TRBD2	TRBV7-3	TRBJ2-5	CASSQSGRGTKETQYF	TGTGCCAGCAGCCAAAGCGGGAGAGGAACAAAAGAGACCCAGTACTTC
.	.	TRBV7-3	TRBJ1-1	CASSFGGGNTEAFF	TGTGCCAGCAGCTTTGGGGGCGGGAACACTGAAGCTTTCTTT